This T cell receptor (beta chain) was obtained from a study of T cell clones after liver transplantation. Study context: Standard immunosuppression, with no induction, continued until 12-24 months after transplant. Study results and limitations: Migration into the graft, not deletion, may explain lost graft donor-reactive T cells.

The CDR3 loop spans 11 amino acids. Germline V lookup: CDR1 SQVTM, CDR2 ANQGSEA. V shed 6 bases and J 12 bases; nucleotides not matched to a gene: 8. The repertoire was sequenced with immunoSEQ multiplex PCR; TCRdb's copy has only in-frame clones and lacks some. Of roughly 57,000 clones in the sample, about 64% were seen once. With regard to this clone: Its antigen is currently unknown.

The sequence came from a human donor who received a liver transplant. This sequence joins TRBV29-1 and TRBJ2-4; 7 bases are a match to TRBD2. The starting material was CD4+ T cells from blood, obtained before liver transplant. CDR3 in amino acids: CSVSIGGGQYF. For the CDR3, the DNA is TGCAGCGTGTCTATTGGGGGGGGTCAGTACTTC. The full variable domain, its missing parts supplied by reference TRBV29-1 and TRBJ2-4, is SAVISQKPSRDICQRGTSLTIQCQVDSQVTMMFWYRQQPGQSLTLIATANQGSEATYESGFVIDKFPISRPNLTFSTLTVSNMSPEDSSIYLCSVSIGGGQYFGAGTRLSVL.